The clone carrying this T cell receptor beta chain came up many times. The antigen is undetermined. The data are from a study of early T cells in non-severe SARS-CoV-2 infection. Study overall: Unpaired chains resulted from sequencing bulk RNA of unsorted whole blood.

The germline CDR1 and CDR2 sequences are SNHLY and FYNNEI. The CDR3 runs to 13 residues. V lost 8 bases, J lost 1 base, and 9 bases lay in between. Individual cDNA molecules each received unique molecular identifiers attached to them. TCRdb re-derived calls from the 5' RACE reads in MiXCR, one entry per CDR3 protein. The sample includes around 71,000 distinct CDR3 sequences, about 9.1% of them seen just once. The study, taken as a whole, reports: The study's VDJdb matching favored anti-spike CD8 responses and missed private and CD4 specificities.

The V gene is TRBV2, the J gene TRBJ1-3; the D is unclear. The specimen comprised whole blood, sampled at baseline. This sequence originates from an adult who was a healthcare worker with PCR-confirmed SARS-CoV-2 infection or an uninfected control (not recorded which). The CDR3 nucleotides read TGTGCCAGCTACTTAACATCTGGAAACACCATATATTTT. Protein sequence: CASYLTSGNTIYF.